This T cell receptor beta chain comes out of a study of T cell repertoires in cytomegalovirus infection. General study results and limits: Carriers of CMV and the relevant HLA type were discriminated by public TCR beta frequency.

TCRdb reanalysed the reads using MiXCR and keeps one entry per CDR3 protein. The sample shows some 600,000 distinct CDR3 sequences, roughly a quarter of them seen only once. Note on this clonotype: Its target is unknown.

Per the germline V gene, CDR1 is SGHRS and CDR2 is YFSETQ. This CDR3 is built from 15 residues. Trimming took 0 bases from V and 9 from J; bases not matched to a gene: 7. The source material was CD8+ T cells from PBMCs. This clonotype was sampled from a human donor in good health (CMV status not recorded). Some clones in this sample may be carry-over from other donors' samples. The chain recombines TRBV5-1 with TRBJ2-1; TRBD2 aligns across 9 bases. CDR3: CASSLASGVEGEQFF. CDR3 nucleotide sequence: TGCGCCAGCAGCTTGGCTAGCGGGGTTGAGGGTGAGCAGTTCTTC.